Listed here are 6 T cell receptor beta chains from one sample, sequenced in a study of graft-versus-host responses after intestinal transplantation. CFSE-labeled responder cells (around 200,000) were plated with around 200,000 irradiated, violet-dye-labeled stimulator cells. Only in-frame clones appear in the TCRdb table, and some are missing; sequencing was by immunoSEQ multiplex PCR. Of 13,000 to 15,000 clones listed, more than 30% are singletons. Sequencing was performed on alloreactive CD8+ T cells from a mixed lymphocyte reaction culture, taken before intestinal transplant. Subset given: CFSE-low proliferating T cells sorted from roughly six-day pre-transplant mixed lymphocyte reaction (GvH or HvG direction). These receptors all stem from a human patient who received an intestinal transplant.

The DNA for the CDR3 is TGTGCCAGCAGTTACTCAATAACAGGGGGGGGAGCTTTCTTT. This gives the protein CASSYSITGGGAFF. This chain links TRBV6-6 with TRBJ1-1; 8 nucleotides agree with TRBD1. V lost 0 bases and J lost 10; bases outside the gene matches: 7. Per the germline V gene, CDR1 is MNHNY and CDR2 is SVGAGI (reference sequence). The CDR3 runs 14 residues.

Only a few counts were recorded for this clone. The CDR3 DNA reads TGCGCCAGCAGCCCCCGACAGGGTAGGTACGAGCAGTACTTC. Encoded protein: CASSPRQGRYEQYF. The chain combines TRBV4-1 with TRBJ2-7; 7 positions match TRBD1. Trimming at V came to 4 bases and at J to 4 bases, leaving 7 bases not matched to a gene. From germline, CDR1 is MGHRA and CDR2 YSYEKL. The CDR3 extends over 14 amino acids.

In nucleotides, the CDR3 is TGTGCCAGTAGTACCGCGGGGGTCAGCGAGCAGTACTTC. Encoded protein: CASSTAGVSEQYF. This chain uses TRBV19 with TRBJ2-7; 7 bases are shared with TRBD2. Germline trimming cut 4 bases from V and 6 bases from J; bases unmatched to any gene: 6. There are 13 residues in the CDR3. From germline, CDR1 is LNHDA and CDR2 SQIVND (reference sequence).

The table lists this clone with a few counts. The chain uses TRBV19 and TRBJ1-6; 8 bases fit TRBD1. Germline V CDR1 and CDR2: LNHDA, SQIVND (reference sequence). CDR3 length: 13 residues. V shed 10 bases, J shed 5 bases, and the junction held 4 bases outside the gene matches. CDR3 sequence reads: CATDRGDNSPLHF. CDR3 sequence (DNA): TGTGCCACCGACAGGGGCGATAATTCACCCCTCCACTTT.

A few counts support this clone. The chain employs TRBV6-5 and TRBJ2-5; TRBD2 matches at 8 bases. Trimming took 8 bases from V and 4 from J; bases not matched to a gene: 6. CDR1 and CDR2 (germline): MNHEY, SVGAGI. The CDR3 has 13 amino acids. This CDR3 is CASGGGPVETQYF. The CDR3, as DNA: TGTGCCAGCGGCGGGGGGCCCGTAGAGACCCAGTACTTC.

The chain uses TRBV12-5 and TRBJ2-1, with 10 bases lining up with TRBD2. The CDR3 covers 16 residues. Per germline, CDR1 LGHNT and CDR2 FRNRAP. Unmatched junction bases numbered 8, after V lost 1 base and J lost 8 bases. DNA for the CDR3: TGTGCTAGTGGTTTGGGTCTAGCGGGGGCGGTCGATGAGCAGTTCTTC. Translated: CASGLGLAGAVDEQFF.